This TCR beta chain was recorded in a study of blood T cell repertoires in COVID-19. About the research overall: Researchers got acute and convalescent COVID-19 samples from the United States, Italy and Spain. PBMCs, B-cell-depleted T cells, or T cells were the source of the cDNA or gDNA that made up the material.

Original analysis: Amplification of reference gene primers provided the estimated nucleated cell counts. Here immunoSEQ multiplex PCR was the method, and the copy in TCRdb shows in-frame clones only, minus some. V and J calls and clone size are copied from that table; D and trimming were computed from the DNA. The table records under 300,000 clones, 86% of them present only once. CDR3 length: 15 amino acids. CDR1 and CDR2 (germline): MNHEY, SMNVEV (reference sequence). Trimming took 2 bases from V and 3 from J; bases not matched to a gene: 6. The rearrangement uses TRBV27 and TRBJ2-5, with 7 bases identical to TRBD2. Sequencing input: peripheral blood. The receptor was isolated from an elderly man with acute or convalescent COVID-19. CDR3 protein: CASSLGAGTKETQYF. The CDR3 DNA follows: TGTGCCAGCAGTTTAGGAGCGGGGACTAAAGAGACCCAGTACTTC.